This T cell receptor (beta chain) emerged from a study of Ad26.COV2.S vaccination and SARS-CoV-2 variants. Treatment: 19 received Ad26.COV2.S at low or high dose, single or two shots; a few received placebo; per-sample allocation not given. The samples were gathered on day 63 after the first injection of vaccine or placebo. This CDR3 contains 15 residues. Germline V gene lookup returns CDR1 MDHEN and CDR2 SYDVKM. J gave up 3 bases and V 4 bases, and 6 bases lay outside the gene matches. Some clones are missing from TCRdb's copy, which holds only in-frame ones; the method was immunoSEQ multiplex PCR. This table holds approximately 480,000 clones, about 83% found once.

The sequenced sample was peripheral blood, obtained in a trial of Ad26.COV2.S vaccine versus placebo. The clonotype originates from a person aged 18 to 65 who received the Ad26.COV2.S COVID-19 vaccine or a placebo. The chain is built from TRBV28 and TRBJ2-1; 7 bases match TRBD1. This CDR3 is CASSSTGIFYNEQFF. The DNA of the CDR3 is TGTGCCAGCAGTTCGACAGGGATTTTCTACAATGAGCAGTTCTTC.